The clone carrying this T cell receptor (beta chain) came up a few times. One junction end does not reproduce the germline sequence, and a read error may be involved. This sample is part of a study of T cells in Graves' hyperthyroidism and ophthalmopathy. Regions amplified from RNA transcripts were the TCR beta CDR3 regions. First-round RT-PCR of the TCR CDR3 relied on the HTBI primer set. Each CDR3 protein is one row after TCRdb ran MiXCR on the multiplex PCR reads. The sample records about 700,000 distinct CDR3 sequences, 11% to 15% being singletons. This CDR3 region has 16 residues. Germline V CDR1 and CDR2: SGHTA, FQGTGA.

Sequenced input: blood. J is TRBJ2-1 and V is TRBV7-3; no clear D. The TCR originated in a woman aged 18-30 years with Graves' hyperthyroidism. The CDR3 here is CASIWGPFRSYNGQFF. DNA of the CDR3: TGTGCCAGCATCTGGGGTCCGTTCCGCTCCTACAATGGGCAGTTCTTC.